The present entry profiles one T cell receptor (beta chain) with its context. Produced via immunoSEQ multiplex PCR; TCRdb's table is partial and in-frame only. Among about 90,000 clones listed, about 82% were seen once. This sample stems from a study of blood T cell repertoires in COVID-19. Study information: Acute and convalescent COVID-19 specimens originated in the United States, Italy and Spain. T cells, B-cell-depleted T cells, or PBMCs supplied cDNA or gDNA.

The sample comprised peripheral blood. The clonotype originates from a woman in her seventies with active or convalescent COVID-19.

The chain's CDR3 is CASSLSAGLGNTIYF. The CDR3 DNA reads TGTGCCAGCAGCTTAAGCGCAGGGCTTGGAAACACCATATATTTT. The chain recombines TRBV11-3 with TRBJ1-3, with a weak D call TRBD1 (5 bases). The germline CDR1 and CDR2 sequences are SGHNT and YENEEA. This CDR3 contains 15 residues. V was pared by 2 bases and J by 3 bases, with 11 bases between.